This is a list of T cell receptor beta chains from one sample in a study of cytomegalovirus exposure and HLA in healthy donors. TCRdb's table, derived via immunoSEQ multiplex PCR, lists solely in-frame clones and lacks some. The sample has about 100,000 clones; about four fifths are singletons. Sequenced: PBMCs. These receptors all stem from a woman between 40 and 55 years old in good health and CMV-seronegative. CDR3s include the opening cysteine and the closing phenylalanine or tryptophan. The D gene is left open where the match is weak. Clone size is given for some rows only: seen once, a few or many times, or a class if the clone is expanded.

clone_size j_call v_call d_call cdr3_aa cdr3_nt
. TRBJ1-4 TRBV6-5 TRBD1 CASSYSWGQGDEKLFF TGTGCCAGCAGTTACTCCTGGGGGCAGGGGGATGAAAAACTGTTTTTT
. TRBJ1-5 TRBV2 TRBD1 CASRGQGTQPQHF TGTGCCAGCAGAGGACAGGGCACTCAGCCCCAGCATTTT
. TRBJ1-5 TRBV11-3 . CASSSQQVRRNQPQHF TGTGCCAGCAGCTCGCAACAGGTACGTCGCAATCAGCCCCAGCATTTT
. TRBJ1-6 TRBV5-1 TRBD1 CASSPTDRISSPLHF TGCGCCAGCAGCCCAACGGACAGGATCAGTTCACCCCTCCACTTT
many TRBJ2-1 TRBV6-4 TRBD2 CASSDSSGGVNEQFF TGTGCCAGCAGTGACTCTAGCGGGGGGGTAAATGAGCAGTTCTTC
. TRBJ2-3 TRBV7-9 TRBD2 CASSKRTGTSGTDTQYF TGTGCCAGCAGCAAAAGGACCGGGACTAGCGGAACAGATACGCAGTATTTT
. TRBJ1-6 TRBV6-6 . CASRTETDSPLHF TGTGCCAGCAGGACAGAGACGGATTCACCCCTCCACTTT
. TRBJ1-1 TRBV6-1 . CASSEQGSMNTEAFF TGTGCCAGCAGTGAGCAGGGCTCCATGAACACTGAAGCTTTCTTT
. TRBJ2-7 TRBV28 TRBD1 CAVLQGAGHEQYF TGTGCCGTTCTACAGGGGGCAGGGCACGAGCAGTACTTC
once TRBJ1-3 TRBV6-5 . CASRSRQNSGNTIYF TGTGCCAGCAGAAGCCGACAGAACTCTGGAAACACCATATATTTT
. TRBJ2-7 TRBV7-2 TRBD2 CASSRPGGTYEQYF TGTGCCAGCAGCCGCCCCGGGGGGACCTACGAGCAGTACTTC
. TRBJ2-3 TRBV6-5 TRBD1 CASTRGLRVSDTQYF TGTGCCAGCACCAGGGGGCTGAGGGTGTCAGATACGCAGTATTTT
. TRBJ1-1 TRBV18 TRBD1 CASSPRVSGQVNTEAFF TGTGCCAGCTCCCCACGCGTCTCTGGACAGGTGAACACTGAAGCTTTCTTT
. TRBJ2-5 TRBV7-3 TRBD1 CASSAGDRGSQYF TGTGCCAGCAGCGCAGGGGACAGGGGGTCCCAGTACTTC
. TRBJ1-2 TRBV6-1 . CASSEARTVWGYTF TGTGCCAGCAGTGAAGCGCGGACAGTATGGGGCTACACCTTC
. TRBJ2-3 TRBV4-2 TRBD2 CASSQPAQRGTDTQYF TGTGCCAGCAGCCAACCCGCCCAGCGGGGGACAGATACGCAGTATTTT
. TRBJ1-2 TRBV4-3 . CASSQDSLGGYTF TGCGCCAGCAGCCAGGACAGCCTTGGCGGCTACACCTTC
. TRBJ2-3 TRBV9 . CASSVYPGVDADTQYF TGTGCCAGCAGCGTCTACCCGGGGGTTGATGCAGATACGCAGTATTTT
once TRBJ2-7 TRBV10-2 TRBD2 CASSGLAGASYEQYF TGCGCCAGCAGTGGACTAGCGGGGGCTTCCTACGAGCAGTACTTC
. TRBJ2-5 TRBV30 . CALNPAALQETQYF TGTGCCCTAAACCCCGCGGCGCTACAAGAGACCCAGTACTTC
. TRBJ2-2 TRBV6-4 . CASSADGGPGELFF TGTGCCAGCAGTGCGGACGGGGGGCCCGGGGAGCTGTTTTTT
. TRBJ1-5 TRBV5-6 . CASSPWLGGRNQPQHF TGTGCCAGCAGCCCCTGGCTGGGAGGACGCAATCAGCCCCAGCATTTT
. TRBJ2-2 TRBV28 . CASSPQGELFF TGTGCCAGCAGTCCCCAAGGGGAGCTGTTTTTT
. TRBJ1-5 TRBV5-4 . CASSLNTGSGNQPQNF TGTGCCAGCAGCTTGAACACCGGTTCAGGCAATCAGCCCCAGAATTTT
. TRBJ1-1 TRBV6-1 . CASSPTSGRTEAFF TGTGCCAGCAGTCCCACTTCGGGTAGGACTGAAGCTTTCTTT
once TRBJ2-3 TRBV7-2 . CASRYDRGGTDTQYF TGTGCCAGCAGATACGACAGAGGTGGCACAGATACGCAGTATTTT
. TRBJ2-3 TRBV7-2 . CASRGVTDTQYF TGTGCCAGCCGTGGAGTGACAGATACGCAGTATTTT
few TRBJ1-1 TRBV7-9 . CASSPQQGWNTEAFF TGTGCCAGCAGCCCCCAACAGGGTTGGAACACTGAAGCTTTCTTT
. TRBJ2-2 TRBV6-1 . CASSPGVPGELFF TGTGCCAGCAGTCCGGGGGTCCCCGGGGAGCTGTTTTTT
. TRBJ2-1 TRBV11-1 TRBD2 CASSLLRTSGGVQFF TGTGCCAGCAGCTTATTGAGGACTAGCGGGGGGGTGCAGTTCTTC
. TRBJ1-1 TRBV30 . CASQGTNTEAFF TGTGCCTCTCAGGGGACCAACACTGAAGCTTTCTTT
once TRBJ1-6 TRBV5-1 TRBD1 CASSPWDRVGSPLHF TGCGCCAGCAGCCCGTGGGACAGGGTCGGTTCACCCCTCCACTTT
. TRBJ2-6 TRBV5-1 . CASRRLGGSGANVLTF TGCGCCAGCAGGAGATTGGGGGGCTCTGGGGCCAACGTCCTGACTTTC
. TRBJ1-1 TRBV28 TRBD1 CASSASSGTGIGGAFF TGTGCCAGCAGCGCATCCTCCGGGACAGGGATTGGCGGAGCTTTCTTT
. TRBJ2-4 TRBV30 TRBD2 CAWRRLAGGSGAKNIQYF TGTGCCTGGAGACGGCTAGCGGGGGGGTCTGGGGCCAAAAACATTCAGTACTTC
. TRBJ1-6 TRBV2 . CASSEQGWNSPLHF TGTGCCAGCAGCGAACAGGGCTGGAATTCACCCCTCCACTTT
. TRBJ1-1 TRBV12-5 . CASGLGQNTEAFF TGTGCTAGTGGTTTGGGGCAGAACACTGAAGCTTTCTTT
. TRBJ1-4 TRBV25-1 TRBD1 CASSGGQRNEKLFF TGTGCCAGCAGTGGGGGACAGCGTAATGAAAAACTGTTTTTT
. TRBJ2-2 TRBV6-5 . CASSETLSGELFF TGTGCCAGCAGTGAAACTTTATCCGGGGAGCTGTTTTTT
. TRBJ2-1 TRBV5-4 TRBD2 CASSLPAGDHYNEQFF TGTGCCAGCAGCTTGCCAGCGGGGGACCATTACAATGAGCAGTTCTTC
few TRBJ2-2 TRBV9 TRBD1 CASSDRGQHTGELFF TGTGCCAGCAGCGACAGGGGGCAGCACACCGGGGAGCTGTTTTTT
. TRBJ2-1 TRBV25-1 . CASSEILGSPYNEQFF TGTGCCAGCAGTGAGATACTAGGTTCGCCCTACAATGAGCAGTTCTTC
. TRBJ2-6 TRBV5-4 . CASSFRGYSGANVLPF TGTGCCAGCAGCTTCAGGGGTTACTCTGGGGCCAACGTCCTGCCTTTC
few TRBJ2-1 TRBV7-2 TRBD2 CASSLKASGYNEQFF TGTGCCAGCAGCTTAAAAGCTAGCGGTTACAATGAGCAGTTCTTC